This TCR beta chain was recovered during a study of Ad26.COV2.S vaccination and SARS-CoV-2 variants. The overall study: Into the muscle, Ad26.COV2.S was dosed once or twice, 56 days apart. Study-wide findings and caveats: The placebo group had lower spike-specific TCR breadth than the vaccine recipients did.

Assay: immunoSEQ multiplex PCR; the TCRdb copy retains only in-frame clones and omits some. The sample holds roughly 240,000 clones; approximately 88% are singletons and the top ten take about 10%. Treatment denoted: some 20 received Ad26.COV2.S at low or high dose, single or two shots; about 5 received placebo; per-sample allocation not given. Day 63 after the first vaccine or placebo injection was the time point for sampling. Donation was by an adult aged 18-55 years who was in Boston. Concerning this clone: Its specificity is unknown.

Losses at the gene ends were 2 bases for V and 6 bases for J; bases not matched to a gene: 10. CDR3 length equals 15 residues. Germline loops: CDR1 MNHNY, CDR2 SVGAGI (reference sequence). The TCR originated in a person between 18 and 60 years old who received the Ad26.COV2.S COVID-19 vaccine or a placebo. The sequencing used peripheral blood, collected in a trial of Ad26.COV2.S vaccine versus placebo. The chain combines TRBV6-6 with TRBJ2-7; 7 bases map to TRBD2. CDR3 nucleotide sequence: TGTGCCAGCAGTTACGGTGCGGGGGTTAGGATCGAGCAGTACTTC. Protein: CASSYGAGVRIEQYF.